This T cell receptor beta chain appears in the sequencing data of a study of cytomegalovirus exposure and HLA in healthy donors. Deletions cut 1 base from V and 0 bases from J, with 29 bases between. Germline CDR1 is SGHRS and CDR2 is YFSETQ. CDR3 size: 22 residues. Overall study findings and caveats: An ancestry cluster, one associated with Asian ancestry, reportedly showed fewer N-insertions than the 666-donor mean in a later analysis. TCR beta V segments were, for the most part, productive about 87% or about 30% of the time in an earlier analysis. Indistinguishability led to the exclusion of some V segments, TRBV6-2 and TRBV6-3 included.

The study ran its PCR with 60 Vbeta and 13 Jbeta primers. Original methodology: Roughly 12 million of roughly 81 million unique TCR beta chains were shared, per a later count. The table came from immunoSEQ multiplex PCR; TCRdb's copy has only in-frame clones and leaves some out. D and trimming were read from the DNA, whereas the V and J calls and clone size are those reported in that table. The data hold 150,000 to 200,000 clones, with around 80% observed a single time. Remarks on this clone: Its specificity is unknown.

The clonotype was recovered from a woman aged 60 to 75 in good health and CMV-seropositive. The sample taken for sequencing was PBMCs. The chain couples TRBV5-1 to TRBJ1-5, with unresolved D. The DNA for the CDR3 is TGCGCCAGCAGCTTGAACGGCTGGAGTTGGCAGCGAAATCCCTATAGCAATCAGCCCCAGCATTTT. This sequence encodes CASSLNGWSWQRNPYSNQPQHF. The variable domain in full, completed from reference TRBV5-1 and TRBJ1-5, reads KAGVTQTPRYLIKTRGQQVTLSCSPISGHRSVSWYQQTPGQGLQFLFEYFSETQRNKGNFPGRFSGRQFSNSRSEMNVSTLELGDSALYLCASSLNGWSWQRNPYSNQPQHFGDGTRLSIL.